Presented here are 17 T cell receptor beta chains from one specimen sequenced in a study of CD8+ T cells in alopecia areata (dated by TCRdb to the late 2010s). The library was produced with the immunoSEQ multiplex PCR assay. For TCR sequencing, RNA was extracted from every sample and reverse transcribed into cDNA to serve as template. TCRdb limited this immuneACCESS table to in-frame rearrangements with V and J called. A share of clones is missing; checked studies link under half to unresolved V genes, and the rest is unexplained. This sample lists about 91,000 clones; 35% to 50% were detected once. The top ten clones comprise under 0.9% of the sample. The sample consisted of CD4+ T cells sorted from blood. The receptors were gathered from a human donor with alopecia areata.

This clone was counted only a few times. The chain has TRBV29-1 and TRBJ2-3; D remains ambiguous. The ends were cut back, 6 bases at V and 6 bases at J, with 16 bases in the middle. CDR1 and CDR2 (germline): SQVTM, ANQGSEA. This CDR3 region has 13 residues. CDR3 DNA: TGCAGCGTCACCTACTCGGGTGGGGATACGCAGTATTTT. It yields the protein CSVTYSGGDTQYF.

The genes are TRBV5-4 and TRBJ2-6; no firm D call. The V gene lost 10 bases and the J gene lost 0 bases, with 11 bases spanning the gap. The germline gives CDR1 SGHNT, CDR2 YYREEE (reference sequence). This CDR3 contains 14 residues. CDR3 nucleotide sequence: TGTGCCGCAGGCAGCTACTCTGGGGCCAACGTCCTGACTTTC. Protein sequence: CAAGSYSGANVLTF.

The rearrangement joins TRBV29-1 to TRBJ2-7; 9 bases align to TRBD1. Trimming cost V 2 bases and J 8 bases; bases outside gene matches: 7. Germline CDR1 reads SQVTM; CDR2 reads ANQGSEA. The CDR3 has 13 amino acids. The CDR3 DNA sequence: TGCAGCGTTGAACGAGGACAGGGGAGGAAGCAGTACTTC. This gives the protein CSVERGQGRKQYF.

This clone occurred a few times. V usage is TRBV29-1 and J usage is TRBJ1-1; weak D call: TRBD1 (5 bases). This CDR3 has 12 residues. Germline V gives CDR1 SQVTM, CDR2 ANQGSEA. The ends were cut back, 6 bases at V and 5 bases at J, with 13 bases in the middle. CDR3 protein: CSVRDSETEAFF. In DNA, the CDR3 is TGCAGCGTGCGGGACTCCGAAACTGAAGCTTTCTTT.

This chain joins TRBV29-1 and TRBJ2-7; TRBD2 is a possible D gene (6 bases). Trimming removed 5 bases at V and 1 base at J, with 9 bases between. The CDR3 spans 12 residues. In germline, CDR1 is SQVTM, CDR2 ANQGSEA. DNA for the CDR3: TGCAGCGTTATCGGGGGTTCCTACGAGCAGTACTTC. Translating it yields CSVIGGSYEQYF.

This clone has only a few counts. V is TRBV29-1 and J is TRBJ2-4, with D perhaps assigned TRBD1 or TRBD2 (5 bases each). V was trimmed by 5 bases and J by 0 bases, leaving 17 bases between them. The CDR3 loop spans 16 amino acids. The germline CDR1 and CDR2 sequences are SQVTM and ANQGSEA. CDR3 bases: TGCAGCGTTCCCCGCGAGGGGTACAGAGCCAAAAACATTCAGTACTTC. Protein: CSVPREGYRAKNIQYF.

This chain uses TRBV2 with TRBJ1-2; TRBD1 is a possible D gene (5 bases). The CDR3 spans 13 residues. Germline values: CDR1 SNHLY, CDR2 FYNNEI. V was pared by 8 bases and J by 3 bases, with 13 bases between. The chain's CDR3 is CASSAGLHYGYTF. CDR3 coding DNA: TGTGCCAGCTCGGCAGGGCTTCACTATGGCTACACCTTC.

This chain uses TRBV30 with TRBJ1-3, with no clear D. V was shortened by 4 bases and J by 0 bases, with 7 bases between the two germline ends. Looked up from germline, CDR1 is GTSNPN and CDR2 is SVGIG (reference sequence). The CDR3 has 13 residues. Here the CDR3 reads CAWNTLSGNTIYF. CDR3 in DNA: TGTGCCTGGAACACACTCTCTGGAAACACCATATATTTT.

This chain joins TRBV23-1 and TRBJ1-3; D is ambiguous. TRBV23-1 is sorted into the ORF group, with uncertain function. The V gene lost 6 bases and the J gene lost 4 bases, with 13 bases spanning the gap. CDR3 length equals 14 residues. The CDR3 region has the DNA TGCGCCAGCAGCCCCTTGACGGTGGGAAACACCATATATTTT. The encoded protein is CASSPLTVGNTIYF.

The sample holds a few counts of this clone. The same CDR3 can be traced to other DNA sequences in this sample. CDR3: CASSLGSAGETQYF. DNA of the CDR3: TGTGCCAGCAGCTTAGGTAGTGCTGGGGAGACCCAGTACTTC. The chain joins TRBV7-2 to TRBJ2-5, with unresolved D. Deletions cut 1 base from V and 5 bases from J, with 11 bases between. Germline V lookup: CDR1 SGHTA, CDR2 FQGNSA. This CDR3 region has 14 residues. The full variable domain, with the rest looked up from reference TRBV7-2 and TRBJ2-5, is GAGVSQSPSNKVTEKGKDVELRCDPISGHTALYWYRQSLGQGLEFLIYFQGNSAPDKSGLPSDRFSAERTGGSVSTLTIQRTQQEDSAVYLCASSLGSAGETQYFGPGTRLLVL.

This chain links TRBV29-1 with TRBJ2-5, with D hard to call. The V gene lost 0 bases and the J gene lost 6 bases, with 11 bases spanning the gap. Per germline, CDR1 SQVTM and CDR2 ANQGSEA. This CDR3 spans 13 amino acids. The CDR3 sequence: CSVEEGSRQTQYF. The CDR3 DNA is TGCAGCGTTGAAGAAGGCAGTCGCCAGACCCAGTACTTC.

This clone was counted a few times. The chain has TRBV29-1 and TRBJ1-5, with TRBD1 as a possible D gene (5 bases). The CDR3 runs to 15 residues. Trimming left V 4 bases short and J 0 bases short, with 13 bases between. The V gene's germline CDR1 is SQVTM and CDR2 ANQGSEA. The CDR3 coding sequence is TGCAGCGTTGTGGAAGGGGCCAATAGCAATCAGCCCCAGCATTTT. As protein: CSVVEGANSNQPQHF.

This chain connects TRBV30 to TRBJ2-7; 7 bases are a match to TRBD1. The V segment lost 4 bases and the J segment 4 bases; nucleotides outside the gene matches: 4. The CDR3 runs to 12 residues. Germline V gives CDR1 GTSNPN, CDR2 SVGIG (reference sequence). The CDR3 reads CAWNLQGYEQYF. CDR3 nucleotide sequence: TGTGCCTGGAATTTACAGGGGTACGAGCAGTACTTC.

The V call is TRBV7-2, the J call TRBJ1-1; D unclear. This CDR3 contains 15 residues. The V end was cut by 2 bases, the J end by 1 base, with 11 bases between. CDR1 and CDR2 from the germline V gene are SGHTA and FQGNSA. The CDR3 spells CASSLSTVRNTEAFF. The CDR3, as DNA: TGTGCCAGCAGCTTATCAACAGTCAGGAACACTGAAGCTTTCTTT.

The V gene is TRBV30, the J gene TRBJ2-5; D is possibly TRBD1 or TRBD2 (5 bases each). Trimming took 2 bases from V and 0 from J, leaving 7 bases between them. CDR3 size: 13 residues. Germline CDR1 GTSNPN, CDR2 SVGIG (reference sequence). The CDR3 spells CAWSQGHQETQYF. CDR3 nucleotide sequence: TGTGCCTGGAGTCAGGGACACCAAGAGACCCAGTACTTC. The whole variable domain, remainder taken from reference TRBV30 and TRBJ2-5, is SQTIHQWPATLVQPVGSPLSLECTVEGTSNPNLYWYRQAAGRGLQLLFYSVGIGQISSEVPQNLSASRPQDRQFILSSKKLLLSDSGFYLCAWSQGHQETQYFGPGTRLLVL.

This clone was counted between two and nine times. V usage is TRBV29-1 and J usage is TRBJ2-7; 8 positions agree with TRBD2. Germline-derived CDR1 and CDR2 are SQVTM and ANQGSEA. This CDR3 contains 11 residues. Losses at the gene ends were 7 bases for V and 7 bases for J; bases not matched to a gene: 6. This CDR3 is CSARAGGEQYF. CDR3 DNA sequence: TGCAGCGCCAGGGCGGGAGGTGAGCAGTACTTC.

The CDR3 region is CSALLSEQYF. The DNA for the CDR3 is TGCAGTGCCCTACTCAGCGAGCAGTACTTC. V gene TRBV20-1 combines with J gene TRBJ2-7; no firm D call. Per germline, CDR1 DFQATT and CDR2 SNEGSKA (reference sequence). V shed 6 bases and J shed 6 bases, with 9 bases lying between them. The CDR3 has 10 amino acids.